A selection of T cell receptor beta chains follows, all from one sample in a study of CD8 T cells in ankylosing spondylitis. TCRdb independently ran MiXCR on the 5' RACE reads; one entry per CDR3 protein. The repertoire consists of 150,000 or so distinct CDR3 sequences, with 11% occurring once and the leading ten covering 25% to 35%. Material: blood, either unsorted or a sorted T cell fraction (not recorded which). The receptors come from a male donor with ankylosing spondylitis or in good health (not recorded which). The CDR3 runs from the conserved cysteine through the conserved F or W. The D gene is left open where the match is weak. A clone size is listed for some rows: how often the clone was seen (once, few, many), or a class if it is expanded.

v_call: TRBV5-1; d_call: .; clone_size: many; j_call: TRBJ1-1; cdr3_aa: CASSLGGSMNTEAFF; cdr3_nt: TGCGCCAGCAGCCTAGGCGGGAGCATGAACACTGAAGCTTTCTTT
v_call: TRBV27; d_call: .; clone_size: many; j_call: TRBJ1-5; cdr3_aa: CASGGGPNQPQHF; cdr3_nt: TGTGCCAGCGGGGGAGGGCCTAATCAGCCCCAGCATTTT
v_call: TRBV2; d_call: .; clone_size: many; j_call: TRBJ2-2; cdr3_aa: CASSENGYTGELFF; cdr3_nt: TGTGCCAGCAGTGAAAATGGTTACACCGGGGAGCTGTTTTTT
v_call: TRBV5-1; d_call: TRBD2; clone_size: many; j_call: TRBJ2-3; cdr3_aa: CASSFAPSAGGREDTQYF; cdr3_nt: TGCGCCAGCAGCTTCGCCCCTTCAGCGGGGGGACGGGAAGATACGCAGTATTTT
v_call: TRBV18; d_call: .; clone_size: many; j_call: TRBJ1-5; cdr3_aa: CASSYQGRATQHF; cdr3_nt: TGTGCCAGCTCGTATCAGGGTCGGGCAACCCAGCATTTT
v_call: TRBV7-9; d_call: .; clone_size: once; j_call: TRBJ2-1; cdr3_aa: CASSLGQGSPNNEQFF; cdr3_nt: TGTGCCAGCAGCCTAGGGCAGGGCAGTCCGAACAATGAGCAGTTCTTC
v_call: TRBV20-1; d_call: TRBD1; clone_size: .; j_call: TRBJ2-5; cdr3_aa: CSALGQGETQYF; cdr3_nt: TGCAGTGCCCTGGGACAGGGTGAGACCCAGTACTTC
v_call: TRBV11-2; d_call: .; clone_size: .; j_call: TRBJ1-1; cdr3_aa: CASSLRRGTELNTEAFF; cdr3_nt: TGTGCCAGCAGCTTAAGGAGGGGGACCGAACTGAACACTGAAGCTTTCTTT
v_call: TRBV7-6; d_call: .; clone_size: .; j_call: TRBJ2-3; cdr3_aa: CASSFGSGEDTQYF; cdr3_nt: TGTGCCAGCAGCTTCGGTAGCGGCGAAGATACGCAGTATTTT
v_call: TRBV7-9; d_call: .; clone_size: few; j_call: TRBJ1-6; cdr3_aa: CASSPPGSYNSPLHF; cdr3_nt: TGTGCCAGCAGCCCGCCAGGCTCCTATAATTCACCCCTCCACTTT
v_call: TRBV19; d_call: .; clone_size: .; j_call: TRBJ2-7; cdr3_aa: CASSIAGGDEQYF; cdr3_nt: TGTGCCAGTAGTATAGCCGGGGGCGACGAGCAGTACTTC
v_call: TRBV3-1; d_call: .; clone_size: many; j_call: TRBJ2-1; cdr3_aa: CASRRKGISTWRGSLTSYNEQFF; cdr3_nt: TGTGCCAGCAGAAGAAAGGGGATCAGCACGTGGCGGGGTTCACTTACGTCCTACAATGAGCAGTTCTTC
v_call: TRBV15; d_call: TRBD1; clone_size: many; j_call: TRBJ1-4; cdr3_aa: CATSRDRGDEKLFF; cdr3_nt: TGTGCCACCAGCCGGGACAGGGGAGATGAAAAACTGTTTTTT
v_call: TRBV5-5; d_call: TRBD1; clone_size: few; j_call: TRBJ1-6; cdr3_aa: CASSPGTAYNSPLHF; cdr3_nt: TGTGCCAGCAGTCCGGGGACAGCCTATAATTCACCCCTCCACTTT
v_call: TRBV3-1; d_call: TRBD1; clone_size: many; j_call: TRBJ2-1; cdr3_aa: CASSQSRGTNNEQFF; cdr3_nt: TGTGCCAGCAGCCAAAGCAGGGGGACGAACAATGAGCAGTTCTTC
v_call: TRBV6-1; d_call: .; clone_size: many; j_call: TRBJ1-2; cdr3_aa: CASRPGVGNYGYTF; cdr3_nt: TGTGCCAGCAGACCCGGAGTGGGTAACTATGGCTACACCTTC
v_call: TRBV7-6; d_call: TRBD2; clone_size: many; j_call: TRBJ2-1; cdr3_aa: CASSLEASGNRNEQFF; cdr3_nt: TGTGCCAGCAGCTTAGAAGCTAGCGGGAATAGGAATGAGCAGTTCTTC
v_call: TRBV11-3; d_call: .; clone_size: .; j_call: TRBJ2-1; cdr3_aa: CASSLGENYNEQFF; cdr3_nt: TGTGCCAGCAGCTTAGGCGAGAACTACAATGAGCAGTTCTTC
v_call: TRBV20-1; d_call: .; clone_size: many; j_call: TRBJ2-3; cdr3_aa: CSARAWGTDTQYF; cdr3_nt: TGCAGTGCTAGAGCTTGGGGCACAGATACGCAGTATTTT
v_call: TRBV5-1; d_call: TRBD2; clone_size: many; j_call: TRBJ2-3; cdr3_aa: CASSWGLDQRTDTQYF; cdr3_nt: TGCGCCAGCAGCTGGGGACTAGACCAGCGTACAGATACGCAGTATTTT
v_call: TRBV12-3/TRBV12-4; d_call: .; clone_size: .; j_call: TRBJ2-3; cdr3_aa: CASRNRVGTDTQYF; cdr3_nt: TGTGCCAGCAGGAACAGGGTTGGCACAGATACGCAGTATTTT
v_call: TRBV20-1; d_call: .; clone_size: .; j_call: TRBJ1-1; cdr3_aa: CSASEPGRDTEAFF; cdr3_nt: TGCAGTGCTAGTGAACCGGGACGGGACACTGAAGCTTTCTTT